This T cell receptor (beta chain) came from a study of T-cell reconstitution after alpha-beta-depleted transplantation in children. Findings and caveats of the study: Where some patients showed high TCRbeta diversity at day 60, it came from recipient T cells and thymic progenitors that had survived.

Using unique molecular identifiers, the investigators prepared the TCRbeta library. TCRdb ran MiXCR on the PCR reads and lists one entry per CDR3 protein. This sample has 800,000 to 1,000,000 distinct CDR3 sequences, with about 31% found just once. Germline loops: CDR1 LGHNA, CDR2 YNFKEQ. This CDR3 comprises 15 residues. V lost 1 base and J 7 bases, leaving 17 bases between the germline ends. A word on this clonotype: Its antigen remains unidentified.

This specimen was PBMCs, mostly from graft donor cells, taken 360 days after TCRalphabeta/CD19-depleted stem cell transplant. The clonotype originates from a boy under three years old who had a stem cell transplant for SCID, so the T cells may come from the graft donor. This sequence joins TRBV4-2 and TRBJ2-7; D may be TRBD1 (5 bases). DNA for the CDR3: TGTGCCAGCAGCCAAGGGGGCTTTCCCCCCGGGGAGCAGTACTTC. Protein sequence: CASSQGGFPPGEQYF.